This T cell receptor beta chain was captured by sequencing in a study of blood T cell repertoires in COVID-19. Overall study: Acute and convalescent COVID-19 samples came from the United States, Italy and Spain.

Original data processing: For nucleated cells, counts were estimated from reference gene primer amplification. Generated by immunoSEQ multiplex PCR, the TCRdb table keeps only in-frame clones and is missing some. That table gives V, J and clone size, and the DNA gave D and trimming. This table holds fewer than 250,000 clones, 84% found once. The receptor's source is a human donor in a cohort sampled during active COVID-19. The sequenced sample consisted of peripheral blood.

Written as DNA, the CDR3 is TGTGCCAGCAGCCGGCCGGGACAGACAATAAACACTGAAGCTTTCTTT. Translation gives CASSRPGQTINTEAFF. V is TRBV11-2 and J is TRBJ1-1; 7 bases match TRBD1. The V and J ends lost 5 bases and 2 bases, in that order; junction bases with no gene match: 11. In germline, CDR1 is SGHAT, CDR2 FQNNGV. CDR3 length: 16 residues.